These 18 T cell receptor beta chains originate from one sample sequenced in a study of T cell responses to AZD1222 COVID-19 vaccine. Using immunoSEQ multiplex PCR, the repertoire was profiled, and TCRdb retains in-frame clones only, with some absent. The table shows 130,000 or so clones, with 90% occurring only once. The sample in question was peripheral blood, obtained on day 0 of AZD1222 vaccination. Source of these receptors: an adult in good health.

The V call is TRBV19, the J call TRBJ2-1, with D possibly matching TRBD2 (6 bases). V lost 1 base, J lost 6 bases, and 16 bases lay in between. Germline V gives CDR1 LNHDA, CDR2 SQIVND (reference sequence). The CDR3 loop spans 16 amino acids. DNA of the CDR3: TGTGCCAGTAGTATAGTGGGCGGGAAGGGTAGCAATGAGCAGTTCTTC. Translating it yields CASSIVGGKGSNEQFF. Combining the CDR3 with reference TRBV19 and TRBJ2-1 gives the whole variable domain DGGITQSPKYLFRKEGQNVTLSCEQNLNHDAMYWYRQDPGQGLRLIYYSQIVNDFQKGDIAEGYSVSREKKESFPLTVTSAQKNPTAFYLCASSIVGGKGSNEQFFGPGTRLTVL.

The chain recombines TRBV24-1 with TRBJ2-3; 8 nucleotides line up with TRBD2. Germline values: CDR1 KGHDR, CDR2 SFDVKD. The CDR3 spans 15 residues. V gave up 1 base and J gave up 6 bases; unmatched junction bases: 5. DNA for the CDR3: TGTGCCACCAGTGATTTTCCAGCGGGAGCGGATACGCAGTATTTT. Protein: CATSDFPAGADTQYF.

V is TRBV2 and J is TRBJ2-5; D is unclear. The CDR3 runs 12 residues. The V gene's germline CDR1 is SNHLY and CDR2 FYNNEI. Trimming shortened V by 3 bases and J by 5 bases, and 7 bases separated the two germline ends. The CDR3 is CASSEGRETQYF. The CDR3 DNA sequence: TGTGCCAGCAGTGAGGGCCGGGAGACCCAGTACTTC.

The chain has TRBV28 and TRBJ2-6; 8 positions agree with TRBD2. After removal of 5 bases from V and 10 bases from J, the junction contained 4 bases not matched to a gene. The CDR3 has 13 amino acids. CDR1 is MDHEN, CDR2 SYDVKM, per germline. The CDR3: CASSRGGLNVLTF. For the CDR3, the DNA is TGTGCCAGCAGTCGGGGGGGCTTGAACGTCCTGACTTTC.

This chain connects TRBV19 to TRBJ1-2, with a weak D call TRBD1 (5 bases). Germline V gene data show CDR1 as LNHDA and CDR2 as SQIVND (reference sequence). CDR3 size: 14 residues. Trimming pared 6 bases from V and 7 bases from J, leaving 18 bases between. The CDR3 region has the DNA TGTGCCAGTAGCTATCACACCTCGCAGGGTGGCTACACCTTC. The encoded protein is CASSYHTSQGGYTF.

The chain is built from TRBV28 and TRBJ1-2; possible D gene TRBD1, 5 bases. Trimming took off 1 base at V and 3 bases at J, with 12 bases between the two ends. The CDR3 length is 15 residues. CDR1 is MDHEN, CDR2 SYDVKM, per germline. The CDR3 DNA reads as TGTGCCAGCAGTTTATATCACGGGACCGACTATGGCTACACCTTC. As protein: CASSLYHGTDYGYTF.

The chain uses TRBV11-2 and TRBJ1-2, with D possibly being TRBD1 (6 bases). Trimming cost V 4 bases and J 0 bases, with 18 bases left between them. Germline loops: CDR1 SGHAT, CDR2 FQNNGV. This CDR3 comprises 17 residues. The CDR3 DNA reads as TGTGCCAGCAGCTCAGGGGTGGCGAACCTAGCTAACTATGGCTACACCTTC. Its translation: CASSSGVANLANYGYTF.

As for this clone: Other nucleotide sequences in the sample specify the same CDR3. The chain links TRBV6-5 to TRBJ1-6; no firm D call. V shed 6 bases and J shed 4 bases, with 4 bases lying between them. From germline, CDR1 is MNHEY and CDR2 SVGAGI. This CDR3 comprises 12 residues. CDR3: CASRQYNSPLHF. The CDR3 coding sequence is TGTGCCAGCAGACAATATAATTCACCCCTCCACTTT.

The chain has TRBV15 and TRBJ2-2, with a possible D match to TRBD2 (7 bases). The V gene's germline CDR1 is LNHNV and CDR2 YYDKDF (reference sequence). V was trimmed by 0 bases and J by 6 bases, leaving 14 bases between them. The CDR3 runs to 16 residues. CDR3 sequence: CATSRDGGGSSGELFF. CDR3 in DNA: TGTGCCACCAGCAGAGATGGGGGCGGGAGTTCCGGGGAGCTGTTTTTT.

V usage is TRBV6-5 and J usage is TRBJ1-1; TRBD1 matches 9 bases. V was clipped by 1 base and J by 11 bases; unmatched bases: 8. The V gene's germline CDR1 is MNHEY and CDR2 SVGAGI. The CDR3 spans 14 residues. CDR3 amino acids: CASSYFSRDRDAFF. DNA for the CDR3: TGTGCCAGCAGTTACTTCAGCCGGGACAGGGATGCTTTCTTT.

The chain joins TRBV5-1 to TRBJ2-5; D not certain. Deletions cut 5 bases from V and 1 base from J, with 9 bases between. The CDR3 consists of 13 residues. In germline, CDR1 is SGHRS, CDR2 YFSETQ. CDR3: CASSYVSQETQYF. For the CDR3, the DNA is TGCGCCAGCAGTTATGTATCCCAAGAGACCCAGTACTTC.

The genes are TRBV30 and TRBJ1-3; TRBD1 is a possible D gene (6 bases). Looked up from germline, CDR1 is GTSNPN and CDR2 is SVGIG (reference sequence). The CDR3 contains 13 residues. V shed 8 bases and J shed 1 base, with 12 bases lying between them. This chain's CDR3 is CAGGPQSGNTIYF. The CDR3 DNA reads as TGTGCCGGGGGGCCCCAGTCTGGAAACACCATATATTTT.

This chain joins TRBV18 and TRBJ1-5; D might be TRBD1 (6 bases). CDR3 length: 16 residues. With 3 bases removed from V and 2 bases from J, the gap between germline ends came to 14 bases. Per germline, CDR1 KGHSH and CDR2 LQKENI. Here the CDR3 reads CASSPPLGQRNQPQHF. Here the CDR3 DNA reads TGTGCCAGCTCACCCCCACTTGGACAGCGCAATCAGCCCCAGCATTTT.

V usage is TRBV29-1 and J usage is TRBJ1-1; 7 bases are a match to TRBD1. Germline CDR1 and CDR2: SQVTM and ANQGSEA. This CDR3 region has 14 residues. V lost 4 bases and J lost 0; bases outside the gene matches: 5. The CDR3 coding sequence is TGCAGCGTTGGAGCGACAGGGATGAACACTGAAGCTTTCTTT. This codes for CSVGATGMNTEAFF.

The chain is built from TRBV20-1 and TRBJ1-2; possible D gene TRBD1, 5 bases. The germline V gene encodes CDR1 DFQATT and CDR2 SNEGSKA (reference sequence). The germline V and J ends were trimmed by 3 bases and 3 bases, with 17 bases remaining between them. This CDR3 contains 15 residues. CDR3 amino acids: CSASLGAAHDYGYTF. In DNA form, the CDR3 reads TGCAGTGCTAGTTTAGGGGCGGCGCATGACTATGGCTACACCTTC.

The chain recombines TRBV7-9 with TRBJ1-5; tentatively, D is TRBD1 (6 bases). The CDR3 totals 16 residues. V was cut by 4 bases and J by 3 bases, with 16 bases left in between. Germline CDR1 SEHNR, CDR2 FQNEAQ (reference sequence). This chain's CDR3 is CASSWGGSASNQPQHF. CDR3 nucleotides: TGTGCCAGCAGCTGGGGGGGCAGTGCCTCCAATCAGCCCCAGCATTTT.

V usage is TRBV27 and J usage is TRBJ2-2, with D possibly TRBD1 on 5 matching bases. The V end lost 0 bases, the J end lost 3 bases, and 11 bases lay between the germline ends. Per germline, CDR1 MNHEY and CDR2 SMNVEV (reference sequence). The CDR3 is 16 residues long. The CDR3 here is CASSLSIGADTGELFF. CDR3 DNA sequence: TGTGCCAGCAGTTTATCGATAGGGGCCGACACCGGGGAGCTGTTTTTT.

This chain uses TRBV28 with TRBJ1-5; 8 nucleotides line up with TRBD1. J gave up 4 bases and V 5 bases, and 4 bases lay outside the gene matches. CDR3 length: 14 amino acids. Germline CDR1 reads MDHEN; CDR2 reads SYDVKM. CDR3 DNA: TGTGCCAGCAGTACAACAGGGGGTAATCAGCCCCAGCATTTT. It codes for CASSTTGGNQPQHF.